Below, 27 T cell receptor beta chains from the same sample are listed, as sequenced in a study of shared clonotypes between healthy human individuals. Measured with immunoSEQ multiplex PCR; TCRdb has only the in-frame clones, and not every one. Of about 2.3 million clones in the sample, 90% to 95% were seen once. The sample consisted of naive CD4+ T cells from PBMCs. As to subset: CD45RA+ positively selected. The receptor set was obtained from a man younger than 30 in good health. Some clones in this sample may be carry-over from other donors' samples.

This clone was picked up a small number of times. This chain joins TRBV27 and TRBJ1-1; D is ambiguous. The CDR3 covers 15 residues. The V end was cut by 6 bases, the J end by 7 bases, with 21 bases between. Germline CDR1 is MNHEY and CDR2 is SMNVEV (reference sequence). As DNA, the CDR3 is TGTGCCAGCAGGAGAGGGTCCGAGGGTCCTGGTGAAGCTTTCTTT. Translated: CASRRGSEGPGEAFF.

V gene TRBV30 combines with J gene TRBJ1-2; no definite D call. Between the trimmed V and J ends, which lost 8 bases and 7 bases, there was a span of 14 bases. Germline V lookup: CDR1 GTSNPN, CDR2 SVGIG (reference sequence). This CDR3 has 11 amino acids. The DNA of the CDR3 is TGTGCCCGCCAGGAGGCTGGTGGCTACACCTTC. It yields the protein CARQEAGGYTF.

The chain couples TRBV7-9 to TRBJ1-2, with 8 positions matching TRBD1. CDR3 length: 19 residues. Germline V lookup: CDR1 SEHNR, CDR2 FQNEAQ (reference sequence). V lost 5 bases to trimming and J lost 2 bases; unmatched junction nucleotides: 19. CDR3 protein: CASSGIGWTGFSENYGYTF. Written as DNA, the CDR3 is TGTGCCAGCAGCGGCATCGGATGGACAGGGTTTTCGGAAAACTATGGCTACACCTTC.

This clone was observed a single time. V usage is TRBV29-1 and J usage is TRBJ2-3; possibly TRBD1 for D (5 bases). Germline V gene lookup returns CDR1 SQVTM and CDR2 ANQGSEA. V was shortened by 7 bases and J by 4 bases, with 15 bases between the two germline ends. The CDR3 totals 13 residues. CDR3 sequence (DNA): TGCAGCGCCGGCGGCAGGGTCGCAGATACGCAGTATTTT. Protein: CSAGGRVADTQYF.

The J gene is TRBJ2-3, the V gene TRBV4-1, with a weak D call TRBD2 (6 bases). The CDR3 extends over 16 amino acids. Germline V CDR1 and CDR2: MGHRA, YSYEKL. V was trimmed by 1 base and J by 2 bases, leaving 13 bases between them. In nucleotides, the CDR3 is TGCGCCAGCAGCCAAGGAGCTAGCGCAAACACAGATACGCAGTATTTT. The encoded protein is CASSQGASANTDTQYF.

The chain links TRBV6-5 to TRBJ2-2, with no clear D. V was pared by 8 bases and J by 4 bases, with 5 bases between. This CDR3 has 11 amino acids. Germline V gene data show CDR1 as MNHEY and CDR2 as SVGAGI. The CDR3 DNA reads TGTGCCAGCTCCGGCACCGGGGAGCTGTTTTTT. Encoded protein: CASSGTGELFF.

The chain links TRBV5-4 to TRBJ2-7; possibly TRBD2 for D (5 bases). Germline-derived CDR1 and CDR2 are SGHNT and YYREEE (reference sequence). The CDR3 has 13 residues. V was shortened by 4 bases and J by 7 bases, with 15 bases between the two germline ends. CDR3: CASSPTRREEQYF. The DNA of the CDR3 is TGTGCCAGCAGCCCTACTAGGAGAGAGGAGCAGTACTTC.

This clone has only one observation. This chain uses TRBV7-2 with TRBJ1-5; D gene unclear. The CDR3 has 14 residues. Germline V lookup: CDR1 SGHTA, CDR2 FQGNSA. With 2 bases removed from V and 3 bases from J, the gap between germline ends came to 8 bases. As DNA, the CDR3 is TGTGCCAGCAGCTTAATATCTGACAATCAGCCCCAGCATTTT. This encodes CASSLISDNQPQHF.

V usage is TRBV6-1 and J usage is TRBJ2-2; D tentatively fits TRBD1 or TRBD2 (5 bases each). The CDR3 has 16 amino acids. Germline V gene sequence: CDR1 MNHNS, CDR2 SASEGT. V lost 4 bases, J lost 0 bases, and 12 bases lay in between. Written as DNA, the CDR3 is TGTGCCAGCAGTGGGGGACCGCTGGCGAACACCGGGGAGCTGTTTTTT. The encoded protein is CASSGGPLANTGELFF.

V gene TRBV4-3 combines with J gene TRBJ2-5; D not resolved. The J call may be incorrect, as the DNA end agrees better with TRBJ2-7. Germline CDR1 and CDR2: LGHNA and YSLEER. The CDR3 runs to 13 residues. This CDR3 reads CASSPSDGSEQYF. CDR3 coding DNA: TGCGCCAGCAGCCCCTCGGACGGGTCCGAGCAGTACTTC.

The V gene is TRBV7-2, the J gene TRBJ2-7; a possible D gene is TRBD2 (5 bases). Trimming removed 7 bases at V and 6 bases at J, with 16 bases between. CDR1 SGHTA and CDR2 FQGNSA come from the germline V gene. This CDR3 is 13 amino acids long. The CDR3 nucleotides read TGTGCCAGCACTCTTGTGGGAGTAAGCGAGCAGTACTTC. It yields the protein CASTLVGVSEQYF.

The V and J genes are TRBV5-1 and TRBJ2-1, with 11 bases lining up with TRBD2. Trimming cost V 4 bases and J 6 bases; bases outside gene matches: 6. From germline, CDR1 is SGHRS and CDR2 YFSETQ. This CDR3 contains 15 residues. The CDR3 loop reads CASSPGLADSNEQFF. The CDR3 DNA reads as TGCGCCAGCAGCCCGGGACTAGCGGACTCCAATGAGCAGTTCTTC. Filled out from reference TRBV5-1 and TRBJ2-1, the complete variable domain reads KAGVTQTPRYLIKTRGQQVTLSCSPISGHRSVSWYQQTPGQGLQFLFEYFSETQRNKGNFPGRFSGRQFSNSRSEMNVSTLELGDSALYLCASSPGLADSNEQFFGPGTRLTVL.

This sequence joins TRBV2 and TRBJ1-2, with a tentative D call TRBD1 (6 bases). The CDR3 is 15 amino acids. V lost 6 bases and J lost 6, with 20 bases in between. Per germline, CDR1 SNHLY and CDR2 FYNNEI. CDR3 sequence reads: CASRRDRTPGDGYTF. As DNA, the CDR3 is TGTGCCAGCAGACGAGACAGGACCCCAGGCGATGGCTACACCTTC.

The CDR3 nucleotides read TGTGCCAGCAGCCCCCAGGGAGAAATTGCAACTAATGAAAAACTGTTTTTT. It codes for CASSPQGEIATNEKLFF. This rearrangement joins TRBV5-6 to TRBJ1-4; tentative D call: TRBD1 (5 bases). CDR1 SGHDT and CDR2 YYEEEE come from the germline V gene. This CDR3 is 17 amino acids long. Trimming left V 4 bases short and J 0 bases short, with 16 bases between.

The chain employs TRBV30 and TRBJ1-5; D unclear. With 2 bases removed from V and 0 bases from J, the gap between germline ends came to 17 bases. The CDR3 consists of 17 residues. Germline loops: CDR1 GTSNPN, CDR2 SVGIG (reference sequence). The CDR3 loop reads CAWSSARAGNSNQPQHF. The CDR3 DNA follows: TGTGCCTGGAGTTCCGCGAGGGCAGGCAATAGCAATCAGCCCCAGCATTTT.

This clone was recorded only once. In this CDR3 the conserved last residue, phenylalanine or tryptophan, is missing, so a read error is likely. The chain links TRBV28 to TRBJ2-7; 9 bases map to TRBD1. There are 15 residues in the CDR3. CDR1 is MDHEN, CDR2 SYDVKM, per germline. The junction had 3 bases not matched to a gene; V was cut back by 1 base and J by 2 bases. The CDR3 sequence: CASSLSGTGPYEQYS. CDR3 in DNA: TGTGCCAGCAGTTTATCTGGGACAGGGCCCTACGAGCAGTACTCC.

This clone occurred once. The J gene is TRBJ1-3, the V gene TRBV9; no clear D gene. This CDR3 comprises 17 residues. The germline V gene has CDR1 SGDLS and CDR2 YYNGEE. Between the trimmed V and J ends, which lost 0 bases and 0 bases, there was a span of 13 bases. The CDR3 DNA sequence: TGTGCCAGCAGCGTAGTTGGTAGACAACACTCTGGAAACACCATATATTTT. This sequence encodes CASSVVGRQHSGNTIYF. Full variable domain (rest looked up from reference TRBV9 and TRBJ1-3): DSGVTQTPKHLITATGQRVTLRCSPRSGDLSVYWYQQSLDQGLQFLIQYYNGEERAKGNILERFSAQQFPDLHSELNLSSLELGDSALYFCASSVVGRQHSGNTIYFGEGSWLTVV.

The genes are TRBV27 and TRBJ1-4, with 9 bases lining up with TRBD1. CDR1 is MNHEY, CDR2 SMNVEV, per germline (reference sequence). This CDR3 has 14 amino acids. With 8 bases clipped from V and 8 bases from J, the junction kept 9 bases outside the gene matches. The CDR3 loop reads CASGLQGAREKLFF. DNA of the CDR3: TGTGCCAGCGGACTACAGGGGGCGAGGGAAAAACTGTTTTTT.

CDR3 DNA sequence: TGTGCCAGCACGATCGCAGGGATGGATCAGCCCCAGCATTTT. It is translated as CASTIAGMDQPQHF. The chain recombines TRBV28 with TRBJ1-5, with D perhaps matching TRBD1 (5 bases). The V gene's germline CDR1 is MDHEN and CDR2 SYDVKM. Trimming took off 7 bases at V and 5 bases at J, with 15 bases between the two ends. The CDR3 sequence is 14 residues long.

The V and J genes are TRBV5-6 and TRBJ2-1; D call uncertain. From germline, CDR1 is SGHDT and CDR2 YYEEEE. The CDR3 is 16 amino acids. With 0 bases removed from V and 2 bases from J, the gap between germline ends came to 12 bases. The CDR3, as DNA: TGTGCCAGCAGCTTGGTGCTCTCAGCCACCTACAATGAGCAGTTCTTC. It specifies CASSLVLSATYNEQFF.

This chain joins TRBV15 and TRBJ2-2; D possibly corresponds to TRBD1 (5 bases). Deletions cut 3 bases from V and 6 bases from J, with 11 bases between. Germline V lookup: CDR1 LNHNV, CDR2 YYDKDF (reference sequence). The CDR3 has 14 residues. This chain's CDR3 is CATSRTRVAGELFF. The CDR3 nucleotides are TGTGCCACCAGCAGGACCAGGGTGGCCGGGGAGCTGTTTTTT. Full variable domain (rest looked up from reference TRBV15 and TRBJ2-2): DAMVIQNPRYQVTQFGKPVTLSCSQTLNHNVMYWYQQKSSQAPKLLFHYYDKDFNNEADTPDNFQSRRPNTSFCFLDIRSPGLGDTAMYLCATSRTRVAGELFFGEGSRLTVL.

The CDR3 sequence is CASSSGLNHEQYF. CDR3 nucleotides: TGTGCCAGCAGCTCGGGACTCAACCACGAGCAGTACTTC. The chain combines TRBV5-4 with TRBJ2-7; maybe TRBD2 (6 bases). Trimming removed 3 bases from V and 5 bases from J, with 12 bases in between. The CDR3 runs 13 residues. The germline V gene encodes CDR1 SGHNT and CDR2 YYREEE (reference sequence).

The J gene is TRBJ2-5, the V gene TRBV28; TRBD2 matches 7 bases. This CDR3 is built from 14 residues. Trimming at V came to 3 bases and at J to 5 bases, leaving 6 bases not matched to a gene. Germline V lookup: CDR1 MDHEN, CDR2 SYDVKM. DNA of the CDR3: TGTGCCAGCAGTTTTGTGGGAGCGGGGGAGACCCAGTACTTC. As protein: CASSFVGAGETQYF.

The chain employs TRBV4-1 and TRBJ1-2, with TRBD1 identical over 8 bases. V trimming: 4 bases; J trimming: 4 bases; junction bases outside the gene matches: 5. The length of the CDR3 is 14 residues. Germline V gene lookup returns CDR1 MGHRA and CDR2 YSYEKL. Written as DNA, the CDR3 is TGCGCCAGCAGCCCCGGACAGGGCACCTATGGCTACACCTTC. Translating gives CASSPGQGTYGYTF.

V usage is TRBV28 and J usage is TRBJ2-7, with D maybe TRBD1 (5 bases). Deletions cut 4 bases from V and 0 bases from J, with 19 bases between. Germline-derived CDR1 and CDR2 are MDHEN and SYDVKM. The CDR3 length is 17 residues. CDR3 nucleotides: TGTGCCAGCAGTTCTCACCATCTGGGGCACAACTCCTACGAGCAGTACTTC. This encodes CASSSHHLGHNSYEQYF.

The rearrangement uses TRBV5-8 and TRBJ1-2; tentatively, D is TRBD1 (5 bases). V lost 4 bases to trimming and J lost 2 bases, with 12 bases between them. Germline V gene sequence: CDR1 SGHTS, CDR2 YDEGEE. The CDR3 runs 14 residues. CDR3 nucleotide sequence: TGTGCCAGCAGCCCCACGAGGGGCAACTATGGCTACACCTTC. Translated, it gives CASSPTRGNYGYTF.

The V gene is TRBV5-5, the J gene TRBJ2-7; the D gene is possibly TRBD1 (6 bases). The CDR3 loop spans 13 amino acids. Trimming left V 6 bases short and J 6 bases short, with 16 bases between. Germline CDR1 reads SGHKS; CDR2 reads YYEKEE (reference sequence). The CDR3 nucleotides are TGTGCCAGCATGATCGTTGGGGGCGGCGAGCAGTACTTC. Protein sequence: CASMIVGGGEQYF.